The 26 T cell receptor beta chains given below trace back to one sample, sequenced in a study of T cell responses to AZD1222 COVID-19 vaccine. Clones were sequenced by immunoSEQ multiplex PCR, and TCRdb holds only the in-frame ones, with some missing. Of about 140,000 clones in the sample, approximately 90% were seen once. Sequencing was performed on peripheral blood, taken on day 0 of AZD1222 vaccination. The receptors shown here come from an adult in good health.

The chain recombines TRBV7-3 with TRBJ1-4; no firm D call. CDR1 is SGHTA and CDR2 is FQGTGA in the germline V gene. The CDR3 has 13 amino acids. Trimming took 5 bases from V and 11 from J, leaving 15 bases between them. This CDR3 is CASSPRPREKLFF. CDR3 nucleotides: TGTGCCAGCAGCCCCCGTCCCCGGGAGAAACTGTTTTTT.

The V gene is TRBV7-9, the J gene TRBJ2-5; 10 nucleotides line up with TRBD2. V dropped 5 bases and J dropped 5; count of bases not matched to a gene: 8. Germline V gene lookup returns CDR1 SEHNR and CDR2 FQNEAQ (reference sequence). The CDR3 has 15 residues. In nucleotides, the CDR3 is TGTGCCAGCAGCCCGAGGACTAGCGGATGGGAGACCCAGTACTTC. Translating it yields CASSPRTSGWETQYF.

In this sample, this clone turned up a few times. The genes are TRBV18 and TRBJ1-2; D unresolved. Germline V gives CDR1 KGHSH, CDR2 LQKENI. V was shortened by 1 base and J by 1 base, with 10 bases between the two germline ends. CDR3 length: 15 amino acids. The CDR3 DNA sequence: TGTGCCAGCTCACCACGGGGTACCGATAACTATGGCTACACCTTC. Protein: CASSPRGTDNYGYTF.

The V call is TRBV24-1, the J call TRBJ2-7; no clear D gene. V was shortened by 6 bases and J by 0 bases, with 8 bases between the two germline ends. Germline values: CDR1 KGHDR, CDR2 SFDVKD. This CDR3 region has 13 residues. Here the CDR3 reads CATSTQISYEQYF. The CDR3 nucleotides are TGTGCCACCAGTACTCAAATCTCCTACGAGCAGTACTTC.

The V and J genes are TRBV11-3 and TRBJ2-3; tentative D call: TRBD2 (7 bases). The CDR3 has 16 residues. Trimming pared 1 base from V and 2 bases from J, leaving 13 bases between. Germline V lookup: CDR1 SGHNT, CDR2 YENEEA. CDR3 DNA: TGTGCCAGCAGCTTAGCCGCCGGGGGGCCCACAGATACGCAGTATTTT. Translated, it gives CASSLAAGGPTDTQYF.

This rearrangement joins TRBV6-1 to TRBJ2-7; D unresolved. Trimming shortened V by 2 bases and J by 1 base, and 12 bases separated the two germline ends. From germline, CDR1 is MNHNS and CDR2 SASEGT. This CDR3 contains 15 residues. The CDR3 loop is CASSERALMSYEQYF. The CDR3 DNA follows: TGTGCCAGCAGTGAAAGGGCATTGATGTCCTACGAGCAGTACTTC.

J is TRBJ1-1 and V is TRBV7-9, with TRBD1 as a possible D gene (6 bases). The CDR3 is 14 residues long. Germline CDR1 is SEHNR and CDR2 is FQNEAQ (reference sequence). The V end was cut by 0 bases, the J end by 4 bases, with 9 bases between. The CDR3 region is CASSLALGATEAFF. DNA for the CDR3: TGTGCCAGCAGCTTAGCTTTGGGGGCCACTGAAGCTTTCTTT.

This clone has only one observation. This rearrangement joins TRBV30 to TRBJ1-3, with D uncertain. Germline values: CDR1 GTSNPN, CDR2 SVGIG (reference sequence). The CDR3 is 11 amino acids. V was clipped by 2 bases and J by 9 bases, with 8 bases between them. The CDR3, as DNA: TGTGCCTGGAGTATGCTTGGCACCATATATTTT. Translated, it gives CAWSMLGTIYF.

V usage is TRBV7-9 and J usage is TRBJ1-2; maybe TRBD1 (5 bases). Germline assignment: CDR1 SEHNR and CDR2 FQNEAQ (reference sequence). V lost 3 bases to trimming and J lost 0 bases, with 8 bases between them. CDR3 size: 14 residues. The CDR3 DNA reads TGTGCCAGCAGCTTGGCAGGGACTAACTATGGCTACACCTTC. Amino acid sequence: CASSLAGTNYGYTF.

The chain has TRBV7-9 and TRBJ2-5; D uncertain. V lost 1 base and J 3 bases, leaving 6 bases between the germline ends. The CDR3 runs 13 residues. In germline, CDR1 is SEHNR, CDR2 FQNEAQ (reference sequence). CDR3 nucleotide sequence: TGTGCCAGCAGCTTAGTGGTTAAAGAGACCCAGTACTTC. Protein product: CASSLVVKETQYF.

The rearrangement links TRBV11-3 to TRBJ2-4, with D perhaps matching TRBD2 (6 bases). This CDR3 contains 14 residues. Germline V lookup: CDR1 SGHNT, CDR2 YENEEA. V was trimmed by 1 base and J by 5 bases, leaving 9 bases between them. CDR3 coding DNA: TGTGCCAGCAGCTTAGCGGGAGTAGAAAACATTCAGTACTTC. Its translation is CASSLAGVENIQYF.

This sequence joins TRBV7-9 and TRBJ1-2; 8 bases line up with TRBD1. The CDR3 totals 11 residues. Per germline, CDR1 SEHNR and CDR2 FQNEAQ (reference sequence). Losses at the gene ends were 2 bases for V and 13 bases for J; bases not matched to a gene: 3. The CDR3 loop is CASSLRTGLTF. The CDR3 coding sequence is TGTGCCAGCAGCTTAAGGACAGGGCTCACCTTC.

This chain joins TRBV3-1 (or the pseudogene TRBV3-2) and TRBJ2-1, with D uncertain. CDR3 length: 13 amino acids. Trimming took 0 bases from V and 4 from J, leaving 4 bases between them. The germline V gene encodes CDR1 LGHDT and CDR2 YNNKEL (reference sequence). CDR3 residues: CASSQERYNEQFF. For the CDR3, the DNA is TGTGCCAGCAGCCAAGAAAGGTACAATGAGCAGTTCTTC.

The rearrangement joins TRBV7-2 to TRBJ2-7, with D maybe TRBD2 (6 bases). V was clipped by 5 bases and J by 3 bases, with 11 bases between them. This CDR3 spans 13 amino acids. Germline assignment: CDR1 SGHTA and CDR2 FQGNSA. The CDR3 region is CASSTGTVYEQYF. The CDR3 bases are TGTGCCAGCAGCACCGGGACTGTCTACGAGCAGTACTTC.

The V gene is TRBV13, the J gene TRBJ2-5; TRBD1 might be the D (5 bases). CDR3 length: 14 amino acids. The germline V gene has CDR1 PRHDT and CDR2 FYEKMQ (reference sequence). The ends were cut back, 3 bases at V and 7 bases at J, with 15 bases in the middle. CDR3 DNA: TGTGCCAGCAGCTTGTCTGACAGCCTGAGGACCCAGTACTTC. As protein: CASSLSDSLRTQYF.

This chain joins TRBV7-2 and TRBJ2-3; TRBD2 agrees at 12 bases. This CDR3 contains 15 residues. V lost 7 bases, J lost 4 bases, and 6 bases stayed unmatched. In germline, CDR1 is SGHTA, CDR2 FQGNSA. The CDR3 bases are TGTGCCAGCAACCCGACTAGCGGGAGAGCAGATACGCAGTATTTT. Residues: CASNPTSGRADTQYF.

The rearrangement joins TRBV7-3 to TRBJ2-6; tentatively, D is TRBD1 or TRBD2 (5 bases each). The CDR3 runs 16 residues. Germline CDR1 reads SGHTA; CDR2 reads FQGTGA. The V end lost 4 bases, the J end lost 0 bases, and 10 bases lay between the germline ends. CDR3 amino acids: CASSSRDVSGANVLTF. DNA of the CDR3: TGTGCCAGCAGCTCCCGGGACGTCTCTGGGGCCAACGTCCTGACTTTC.

V gene TRBV4-1 combines with J gene TRBJ1-2; D is ambiguous. The V gene's germline CDR1 is MGHRA and CDR2 YSYEKL. The CDR3 contains 15 residues. The V end lost 3 bases, the J end lost 3 bases, and 14 bases lay between the germline ends. The CDR3 here is CASSQEGTRDYGYTF. The CDR3 nucleotides are TGCGCCAGCAGCCAGGAGGGAACACGCGACTATGGCTACACCTTC.

The gene calls are TRBV6-6 and TRBJ1-1, with D possibly matching TRBD1 (6 bases). Between the trimmed V and J ends, which lost 2 bases and 2 bases, there was a span of 9 bases. This CDR3 is 14 amino acids long. Germline V gene lookup returns CDR1 MNHNY and CDR2 SVGAGI (reference sequence). CDR3 sequence reads: CASSYQQGNTEAFF. The DNA for the CDR3 is TGTGCCAGCAGTTACCAACAGGGCAACACTGAAGCTTTCTTT.

The sample holds one count of this clone. The rearrangement uses TRBV6-2 or TRBV6-3 and TRBJ1-2; D is perhaps TRBD1 (6 bases). The germline V gene encodes CDR1 MNHEY and CDR2 SVGEGT. Trimming took off 5 bases at V and 3 bases at J, with 19 bases between the two ends. The CDR3 loop spans 16 amino acids. The CDR3: CASSNPLQGWDYGYTF. The CDR3 DNA follows: TGTGCCAGCAGTAACCCTTTACAGGGATGGGACTATGGCTACACCTTC.

The chain combines TRBV10-1 with TRBJ1-3, with D unclear. This CDR3 has 16 residues. Trimming cost V 2 bases and J 0 bases, with 11 bases left between them. Germline loops: CDR1 WNHNN, CDR2 SYGVQD (reference sequence). The CDR3 sequence: CASSEPLGRSGNTIYF. CDR3 bases: TGCGCCAGCAGTGAGCCCCTCGGGCGCTCTGGAAACACCATATATTTT.

This chain links TRBV9 with TRBJ2-5; 9 bases are shared with TRBD1. The V segment lost 4 bases and the J segment 5 bases; nucleotides outside the gene matches: 15. CDR3 length: 17 amino acids. CDR1 and CDR2 (germline): SGDLS, YYNGEE. DNA for the CDR3: TGTGCCAGCAGCCTCACCACAAAAGGACAGGGGAGGGAGACCCAGTACTTC. As protein: CASSLTTKGQGRETQYF.

This clone came up many times. This sequence joins TRBV10-1 and TRBJ1-3; 7 bases fit TRBD1. This CDR3 comprises 15 residues. CDR1 WNHNN and CDR2 SYGVQD come from the germline V gene (reference sequence). Trimming at V came to 4 bases and at J to 0 bases, leaving 3 bases not matched to a gene. The chain's CDR3 is CASSGRQGSGNTIYF. The CDR3 nucleotides read TGCGCCAGCAGTGGACGACAGGGCTCTGGAAACACCATATATTTT.

The gene calls are TRBV3-1 (or the pseudogene TRBV3-2) and TRBJ2-7; TRBD2 agrees at 8 bases. Germline V CDR1 and CDR2: LGHDT, YNNKEL (reference sequence). Losses at the gene ends were 3 bases for V and 2 bases for J; bases not matched to a gene: 3. There are 14 residues in the CDR3. CDR3 sequence reads: CASSHSGGPYEQYF. As DNA, the CDR3 is TGTGCCAGCAGCCACAGCGGGGGCCCCTACGAGCAGTACTTC.

This rearrangement joins TRBV6-5 to TRBJ1-1; 11 bases map to TRBD1. J lost 7 bases, V lost 0 bases, and 7 bases had no gene match. The CDR3 is 16 residues long. Germline V gives CDR1 MNHEY, CDR2 SVGAGI. CDR3 in DNA: TGTGCCAGCAGTTACTCGCGTTTGGGACAGGGGGGTGAAGCTTTCTTT. It encodes CASSYSRLGQGGEAFF.

This clone was observed a few times. The J gene is TRBJ2-7, the V gene TRBV4-3; TRBD1 aligns across 9 bases. From germline, CDR1 is LGHNA and CDR2 YSLEER. V shed 4 bases and J 0 bases; nucleotides not matched to a gene: 4. CDR3 length: 15 amino acids. CDR3 amino acids: CASSLGTGSSYEQYF. The CDR3 region has the DNA TGCGCCAGCAGCCTAGGGACAGGGAGCTCCTACGAGCAGTACTTC.